The present T cell receptor beta chain was sequenced within a study of PD-1 blockade in classical Hodgkin lymphoma. Study overall: Every 2 weeks, patients got 3 mg/kg intravenous nivolumab. Findings and caveats of the study: Still unresolved is the cause of the repertoire differences, which may be disease activity or prior therapy. Partial responders and progressors had significantly lower baseline TCR diversity. Excluded were patients who started nivolumab under 1 year after ASCT, a group that had lower diversity.

On this clone: Antigen: not known.

V dropped 8 bases and J dropped 3 bases, with 13 bases sitting between them. The CDR3 runs to 13 residues. CDR1 is WNHNN and CDR2 is SYGVQD in the germline V gene (reference sequence). Libraries were prepared by immunoSEQ multiplex PCR; TCRdb keeps only in-frame clonotypes and omits some of them. The data show tens of thousands of clones, 82% seen once. Every single patient, without exception, relapsed after autologous stem cell transplantation, and brentuximab vedotin exposure varied. The sequence was obtained from a human donor with classical Hodgkin lymphoma. Sequencing was performed on peripheral blood mononuclear cells (PBMCs), taken before the second cycle of nivolumab. The chain is built from TRBV10-1 and TRBJ1-2; no reliable D call. The DNA for the CDR3 is TGCGCCAGCTCTTATACGAGGGACTATGGCTACACCTTC. Residues: CASSYTRDYGYTF.